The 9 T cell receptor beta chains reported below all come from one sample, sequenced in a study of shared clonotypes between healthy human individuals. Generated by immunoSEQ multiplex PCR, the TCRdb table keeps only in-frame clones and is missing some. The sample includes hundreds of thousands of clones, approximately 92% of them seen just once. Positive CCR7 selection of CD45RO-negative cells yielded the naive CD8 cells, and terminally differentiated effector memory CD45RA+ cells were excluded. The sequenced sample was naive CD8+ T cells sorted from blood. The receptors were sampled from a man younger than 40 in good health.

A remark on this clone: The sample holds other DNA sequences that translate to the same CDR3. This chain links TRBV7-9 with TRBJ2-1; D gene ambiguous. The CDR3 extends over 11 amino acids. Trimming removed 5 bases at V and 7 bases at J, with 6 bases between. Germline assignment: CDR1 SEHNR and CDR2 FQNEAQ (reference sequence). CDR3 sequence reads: CASSPRNEQFF. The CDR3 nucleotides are TGTGCCAGCAGCCCCCGTAATGAGCAGTTCTTC. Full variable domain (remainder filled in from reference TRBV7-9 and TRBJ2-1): DTGVSQNPRHKITKRGQNVTFRCDPISEHNRLYWYRQTLGQGPEFLTYFQNEAQLEKSRLLSDRFSAERPKGSFSTLEIQRTEQGDSAMYLCASSPRNEQFFGPGTRLTVL.

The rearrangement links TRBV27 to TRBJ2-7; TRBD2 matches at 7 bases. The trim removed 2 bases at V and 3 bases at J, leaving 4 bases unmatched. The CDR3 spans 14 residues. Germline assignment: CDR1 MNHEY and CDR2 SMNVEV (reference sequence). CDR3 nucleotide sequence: TGTGCCAGCAGTTTAGCGGGAGTATTCTACGAGCAGTACTTC. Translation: CASSLAGVFYEQYF.

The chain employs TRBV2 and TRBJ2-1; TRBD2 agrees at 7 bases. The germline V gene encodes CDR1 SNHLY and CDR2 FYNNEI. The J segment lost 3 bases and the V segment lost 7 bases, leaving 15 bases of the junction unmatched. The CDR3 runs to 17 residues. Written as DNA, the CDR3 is TGTGCCAGCATTCCTGAGTTGCGGGAGCGAAACTACAATGAGCAGTTCTTC. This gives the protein CASIPELRERNYNEQFF.

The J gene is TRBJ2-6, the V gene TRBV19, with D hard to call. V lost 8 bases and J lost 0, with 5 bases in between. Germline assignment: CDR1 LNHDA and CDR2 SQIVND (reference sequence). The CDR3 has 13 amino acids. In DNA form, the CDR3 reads TGTGCCAGTCGGCGCTCTGGGGCCAACGTCCTGACTTTC. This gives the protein CASRRSGANVLTF.

The CDR3 DNA follows: TGTGCCAGCAGCTCCGTTGTCCCTAATACAGGGGAGCGAACCGGGGAGCTGTTTTTT. Translating it yields CASSSVVPNTGERTGELFF. The genes are TRBV7-8 and TRBJ2-2, with 7 bases identical to TRBD1. The junction had 19 bases not matched to a gene; V was cut back by 4 bases and J by 5 bases. CDR1 is SGHVS, CDR2 FQNEAQ, per germline. The CDR3 runs to 19 residues.

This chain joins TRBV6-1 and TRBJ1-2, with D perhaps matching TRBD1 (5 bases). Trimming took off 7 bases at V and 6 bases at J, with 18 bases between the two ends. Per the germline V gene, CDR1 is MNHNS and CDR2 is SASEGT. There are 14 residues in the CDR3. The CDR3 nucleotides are TGTGCCAGCACTCAAAGGGGCAATCTTAATGGCTACACCTTC. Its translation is CASTQRGNLNGYTF.

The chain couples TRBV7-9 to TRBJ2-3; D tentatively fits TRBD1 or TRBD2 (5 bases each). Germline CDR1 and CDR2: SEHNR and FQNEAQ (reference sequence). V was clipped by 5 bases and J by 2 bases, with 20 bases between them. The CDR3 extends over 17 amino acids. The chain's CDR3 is CASSTGDPHLPTDTQYF. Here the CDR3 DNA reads TGTGCCAGCAGCACCGGGGACCCACACCTCCCCACAGATACGCAGTATTTT.

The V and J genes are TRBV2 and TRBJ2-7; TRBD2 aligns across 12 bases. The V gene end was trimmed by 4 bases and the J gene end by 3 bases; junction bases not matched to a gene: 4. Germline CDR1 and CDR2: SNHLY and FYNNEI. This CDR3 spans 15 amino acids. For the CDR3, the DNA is TGTGCCAGCAGTGGACTAGCGGGAGAATTCTACGAGCAGTACTTC. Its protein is CASSGLAGEFYEQYF.

In DNA, the CDR3 is TGTGCCAGCAGCGTTCAGGGTCTGGGTGAGCAGTTCTTC. Its protein product is CASSVQGLGEQFF. The chain recombines TRBV9 with TRBJ2-1; D might be TRBD1 (5 bases). The CDR3 consists of 13 residues. Germline loops: CDR1 SGDLS, CDR2 YYNGEE. V gave up 2 bases and J gave up 9 bases, with 12 bases separating them. Complete variable domain (other parts from reference TRBV9 and TRBJ2-1): DSGVTQTPKHLITATGQRVTLRCSPRSGDLSVYWYQQSLDQGLQFLIQYYNGEERAKGNILERFSAQQFPDLHSELNLSSLELGDSALYFCASSVQGLGEQFFGPGTRLTVL.